This record concerns one TCR beta chain sequence. Its specificity is not known. These data originate in a study of vaccination and CD4 T cells after COVID-19. At the level of the study: Two of the convalescents were Hispanic, and convalescents were six males and four females.

V was pared by 1 base and J by 2 bases, with 7 bases of the junction left unmatched. Germline V gene data show CDR1 as SGHTA and CDR2 as FQGTGA. The CDR3 length is 16 residues. Points from the study as a whole: The median SARS-CoV-2-reactive clonotype number increased from about 20 to 38, without statistical significance.

TCRdb re-called the PCR reads with MiXCR, one entry per CDR3 protein. The profile shows 25,000 to 30,000 distinct CDR3 sequences, 50% to 65% of them singletons. Time point specified: late sampling 161 to 241 days after vaccination in a few convalescent patients. The source was CD4+ T cells from blood, collected about 7 months after SARS-CoV-2 vaccination. The clonotype comes from a human donor who had recovered from COVID-19. The V call is TRBV7-3, the J call TRBJ2-5; 7 positions match TRBD1. CDR3 residues: CASSLNSGQVQETQYF. As DNA, the CDR3 is TGTGCCAGCAGCTTAAACAGCGGACAGGTACAAGAGACCCAGTACTTC.